These T cell receptor beta chains were read from a single sample in a study of T cells in Graves' hyperthyroidism and ophthalmopathy. TCRdb reanalysed the multiplex PCR reads using MiXCR and keeps one entry per CDR3 protein. There are some 400,000 distinct CDR3 sequences in the sample; about a fifth occur only once, and around 4% lies in the top ten. Specimen: blood. These receptors were obtained from a woman aged 18-29 years with Graves' hyperthyroidism. Each CDR3 is given with its conserved first and last residue. Each record gives: clone size, J gene, V gene, D gene, CDR3 protein, CDR3 DNA. D genes are given only for firm matches. Size values are once, few and many counts, or a class for expanded clones, and some rows have none.

size: .; J: TRBJ2-5; V: TRBV9; D: TRBD2; CDR3: CASSGGGGRQETQYF; DNA: TGTGCCAGCAGCGGCGGCGGGGGGCGGCAAGAGACCCAGTACTTC
size: many; J: TRBJ2-7; V: TRBV11-1; D: .; CDR3: CASSTPPRTSSYEQYF; DNA: TGTGCCAGCAGCACGCCCCCCCGGACTTCCTCCTACGAGCAGTACTTC
size: .; J: TRBJ1-2; V: TRBV12-3/TRBV12-4; D: .; CDR3: CASVGGIDGYTF; DNA: TGTGCCAGTGTGGGGGGTATCGATGGCTACACCTTC
size: many; J: TRBJ1-2; V: TRBV14; D: .; CDR3: CASSQTDRIYGYTF; DNA: TGTGCCAGCAGCCAGACAGACAGGATCTATGGCTACACCTTC
size: many; J: TRBJ1-2; V: TRBV19; D: .; CDR3: CATRDRYGYTF; DNA: TGTGCCACTAGGGATCGCTATGGCTACACCTTC
size: many; J: TRBJ1-5; V: TRBV24-1; D: TRBD1; CDR3: CATSDPEDRGVGQPQHF; DNA: TGTGCCACCAGTGATCCCGAGGACAGGGGTGTCGGTCAGCCCCAGCATTTT
size: many; J: TRBJ1-2; V: TRBV20-1; D: .; CDR3: CRPHRRGIASGYTF; DNA: TGCAGGCCCCATCGGCGGGGGATAGCTTCTGGCTACACCTTC
size: few; J: TRBJ2-4; V: TRBV19; D: .; CDR3: CASSLQVNLAKNIQYF; DNA: TGTGCCAGTAGTCTACAGGTTAATCTAGCCAAAAACATTCAGTACTTC
size: many; J: TRBJ2-7; V: TRBV7-9; D: .; CDR3: CASTQTGLSYEQYF; DNA: TGTGCCAGCACCCAAACGGGCCTCTCCTACGAGCAGTACTTC
size: many; J: TRBJ2-7; V: TRBV28; D: TRBD1; CDR3: CASSSPDRDGAEQYF; DNA: TGTGCCAGCAGTTCCCCGGACAGGGACGGGGCCGAGCAGTACTTC
size: many; J: TRBJ2-7; V: TRBV10-3; D: .; CDR3: CAISELPDRSYEQYF; DNA: TGTGCCATCAGTGAGCTCCCGGACAGATCCTACGAGCAGTACTTC
size: many; J: TRBJ2-6; V: TRBV6-4; D: .; CDR3: CASRPGSLIEWLRGANVLTF; DNA: TGTGCCAGCAGGCCAGGGTCCTTGATAGAATGGCTTCGTGGGGCCAACGTCCTGACTTTC
size: many; J: TRBJ2-7; V: TRBV12-3/TRBV12-4; D: .; CDR3: CASSLQGREQYF; DNA: TGTGCCAGCAGTTTACAGGGAAGAGAGCAGTACTTC
size: many; J: TRBJ2-5; V: TRBV2; D: .; CDR3: CASSESRGASRTQYF; DNA: TGTGCCAGCAGTGAGTCGCGGGGCGCCTCCAGGACCCAGTACTTC
size: many; J: TRBJ2-5; V: TRBV12-3/TRBV12-4; D: .; CDR3: CASTRVGGTQYF; DNA: TGTGCCAGCACCCGAGTAGGAGGGACCCAGTACTTC
size: many; J: TRBJ1-1; V: TRBV29-1; D: .; CDR3: CSVDHLGRETEAFF; DNA: TGCAGCGTTGATCATCTTGGGAGGGAGACTGAAGCTTTCTTT
size: many; J: TRBJ2-5; V: TRBV30; D: .; CDR3: CAWSHTGRETQYF; DNA: TGTGCCTGGAGTCATACAGGGAGAGAGACCCAGTACTTC
size: few; J: TRBJ2-2; V: TRBV18; D: .; CDR3: CASSPRRETGELFF; DNA: TGTGCCAGCTCTCCCCGGAGAGAGACCGGGGAGCTGTTTTTT
size: few; J: TRBJ1-1; V: TRBV19; D: TRBD1; CDR3: CASRTGTGEAFF; DNA: TGTGCCAGTAGAACCGGGACAGGTGAAGCTTTCTTT
size: .; J: TRBJ2-5; V: TRBV30; D: TRBD1; CDR3: CAWSGQGEETQYF; DNA: TGTGCCTGGAGCGGACAGGGGGAAGAGACCCAGTACTTC
size: many; J: TRBJ2-2; V: TRBV28; D: TRBD2; CDR3: CASSSQTSGGWAGELFF; DNA: TGTGCCAGCAGCTCTCAAACTAGCGGGGGTTGGGCCGGGGAGCTGTTTTTT
size: many; J: TRBJ1-2; V: TRBV7-9; D: .; CDR3: CASTFGGYGYTF; DNA: TGTGCCAGCACCTTTGGCGGGTATGGCTACACCTTC
size: .; J: TRBJ1-2; V: TRBV5-1; D: TRBD1; CDR3: CASSFRDRTYGYTF; DNA: TGCGCCAGCAGCTTTCGGGACAGGACCTATGGCTACACCTTC
size: many; J: TRBJ1-1; V: TRBV27; D: .; CDR3: CASSLGAGFAAFF; DNA: TGTGCCAGCAGTTTGGGGGCAGGGTTTGCAGCTTTCTTT
size: many; J: TRBJ1-2; V: TRBV29-1; D: .; CDR3: CSVEDRVEGYTF; DNA: TGCAGCGTTGAAGATAGGGTTGAGGGCTACACCTTC
size: many; J: TRBJ1-6; V: TRBV20-1; D: TRBD1; CDR3: CSARGQGGYNSPLHF; DNA: TGCAGTGCTAGGGGACAGGGAGGATATAATTCACCCCTCCACTTT
size: few; J: TRBJ2-3; V: TRBV24-1; D: .; CDR3: CATSDSGGPGDTQYF; DNA: TGTGCCACCAGTGACTCCGGGGGGCCCGGGGATACGCAGTATTTT
size: many; J: TRBJ2-7; V: TRBV4-1; D: .; CDR3: CASSQEDSEQYF; DNA: TGCGCCAGCAGCCAAGAGGACAGCGAGCAGTACTTC
size: .; J: TRBJ1-1; V: TRBV6-1; D: .; CDR3: CASRTGNLNTEAFF; DNA: TGTGCCAGCAGAACAGGGAATTTGAACACTGAAGCCTTCTTT
size: few; J: TRBJ2-7; V: TRBV4-2; D: TRBD2; CDR3: CASSQVGLAGAGEQYF; DNA: TGTGCCAGCAGCCAAGTGGGACTAGCGGGGGCTGGGGAGCAGTACTTC
size: many; J: TRBJ2-5; V: TRBV5-4; D: .; CDR3: CASSLDGGSQETQYF; DNA: TGTGCCAGCAGCTTGGACGGGGGTTCCCAAGAGACCCAGTACTTC